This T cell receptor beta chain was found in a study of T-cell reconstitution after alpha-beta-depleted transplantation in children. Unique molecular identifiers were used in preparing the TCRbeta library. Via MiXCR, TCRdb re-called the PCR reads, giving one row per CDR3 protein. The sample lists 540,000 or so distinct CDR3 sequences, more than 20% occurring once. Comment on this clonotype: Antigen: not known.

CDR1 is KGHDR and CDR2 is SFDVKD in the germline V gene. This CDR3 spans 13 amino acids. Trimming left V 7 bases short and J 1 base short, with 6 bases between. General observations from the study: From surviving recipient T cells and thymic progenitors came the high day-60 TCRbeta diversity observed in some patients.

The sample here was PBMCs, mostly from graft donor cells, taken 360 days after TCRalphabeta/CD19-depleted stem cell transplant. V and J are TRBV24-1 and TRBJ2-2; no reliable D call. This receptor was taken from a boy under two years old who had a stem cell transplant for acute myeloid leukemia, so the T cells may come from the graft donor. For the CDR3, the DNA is TGTGCCACCAGGGTTGGGAACACCGGGGAGCTGTTTTTT. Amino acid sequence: CATRVGNTGELFF.